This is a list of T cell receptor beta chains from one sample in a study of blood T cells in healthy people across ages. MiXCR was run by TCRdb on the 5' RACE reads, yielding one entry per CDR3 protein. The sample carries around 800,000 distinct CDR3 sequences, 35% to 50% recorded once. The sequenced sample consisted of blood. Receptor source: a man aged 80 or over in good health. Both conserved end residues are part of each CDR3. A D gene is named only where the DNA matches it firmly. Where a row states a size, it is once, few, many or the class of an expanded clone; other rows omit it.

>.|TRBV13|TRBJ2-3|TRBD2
TGTGCCAGCACCCAGACTAGCGGGGGGACCACAGATACGCAGTATTTT
CASTQTSGGTTDTQYF
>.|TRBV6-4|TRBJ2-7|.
TGTGCCAGCAGTAGCGGGCCTTACAATGAGCAGTACTTC
CASSSGPYNEQYF
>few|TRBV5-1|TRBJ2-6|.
TGCGCCAGCAATGATGTAGCTGGGGCCAACGTCCTGACTTTC
CASNDVAGANVLTF
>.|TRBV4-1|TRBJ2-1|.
TGCGCCAGCAGCCTATCTACAGAGAACAATGAGCAGTTCTTC
CASSLSTENNEQFF
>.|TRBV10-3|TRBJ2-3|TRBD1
TGTGCCATCAGCCCGGGACAGGGCGTGAGGGAGAGCACAGATACGCAGTATTTT
CAISPGQGVRESTDTQYF
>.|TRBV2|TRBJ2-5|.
TGTGCCAGCAGATCCGTAATTGGGGAAGAGACCCAGTACTTC
CASRSVIGEETQYF
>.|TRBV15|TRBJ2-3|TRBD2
TGTGCCACCAGCAGAGCGGGCGGGGGAGATACGCAGTATTTT
CATSRAGGGDTQYF
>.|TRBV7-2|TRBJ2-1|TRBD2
TGTGCCTGCAGCTCTCCCGCGGGAGTTGGTGAGCAGTTCTTC
CACSSPAGVGEQFF
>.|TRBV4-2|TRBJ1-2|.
TGTGCCAGCAGCCAACCTTGGGGCCAGGTCGGCTATGGCTACACCTTC
CASSQPWGQVGYGYTF
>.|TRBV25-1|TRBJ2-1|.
TGTGCCAGCAGTGAGGGGGGAGCGGACGATGAGCAGTTCTTC
CASSEGGADDEQFF
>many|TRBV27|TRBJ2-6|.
TGTGCCAGCAGTTTACGGGGATACCCCGGGGCCAACGTCCTGACTTTC
CASSLRGYPGANVLTF
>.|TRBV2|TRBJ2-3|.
TGTGCCAGCAGTGAGATAGGAGATACGCAGTATTTT
CASSEIGDTQYF
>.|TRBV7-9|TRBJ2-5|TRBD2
TGTGCCAGCAGCTTAGACGGGAGGGGCTTGAGGACTGAGCAGTACTTC
CASSLDGRGLRTEQYF
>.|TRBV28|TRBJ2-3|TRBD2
TGTGCCACCTGCCTAGCGGGAGACACCACAGATACGCAGTATTTT
CATCLAGDTTDTQYF
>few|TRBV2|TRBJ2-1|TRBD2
TGTGCCAGCAGGGAACTAGCGGGAGTTTACAATGAGCAGTTCTTC
CASRELAGVYNEQFF
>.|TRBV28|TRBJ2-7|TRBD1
TGTGCCAGCAGCACCACGGGACAGTCATCCTACGAGCAGTACTTC
CASSTTGQSSYEQYF
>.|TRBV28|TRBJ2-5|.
TGTGCCAGCAGTCGCGACAGCCCCGGGAGCTACGGGCAGTACTTC
CASSRDSPGSYGQYF
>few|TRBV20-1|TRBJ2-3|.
TGCAGTGCTAACTCCCCAACCACCACAGATACGCAGTATTTT
CSANSPTTTDTQYF
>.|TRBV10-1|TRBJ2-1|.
TGCGCCAGCAGTGAGTCCGGGGGCGTCAATGAGCAGTTCTTC
CASSESGGVNEQFF
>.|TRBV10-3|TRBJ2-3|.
TGTGCCATCAGTGTCTCCGGGACTGTCGCTACAGATACGCAGTATTTT
CAISVSGTVATDTQYF
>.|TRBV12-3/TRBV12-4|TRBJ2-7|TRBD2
TGTGCCAGCAGAAGGGGACTAGCGGATTACAATGAGCAGTACTTC
CASRRGLADYNEQYF
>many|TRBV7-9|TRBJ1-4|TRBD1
TGTGCCAGCAGCACACAGGGGTGGGCTAATGAAAAACTGTTTTTT
CASSTQGWANEKLFF
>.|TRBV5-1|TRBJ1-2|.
TGCGCCAGCAGCCCAGACTCACCTCGCTATGGCTACACCTTC
CASSPDSPRYGYTF
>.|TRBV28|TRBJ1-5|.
TGTGCCAGCAGTCCACATGAGGGTAGCAATCAGCCCCAGCATTTT
CASSPHEGSNQPQHF
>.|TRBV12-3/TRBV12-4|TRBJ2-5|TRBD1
TGTGCCAGCAGGGACAGGAGAGCCTACAATAAGCAGTACTTC
CASRDRRAYNKQYF
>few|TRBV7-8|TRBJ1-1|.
TGTGCCAGCAGCTTACATGGGAGCGGGACTGAAGCTTTCTTT
CASSLHGSGTEAFF
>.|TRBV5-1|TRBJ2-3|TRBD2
TGCGCCAGCAGCTCACACCGACTAGCGGGTATGGGAGATACGCAGTATTTT
CASSSHRLAGMGDTQYF
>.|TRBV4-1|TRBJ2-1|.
TGCGCCAGCAGCCAATCGGTCGCGTTCATCAATGAGCAGTTCTTC
CASSQSVAFINEQFF
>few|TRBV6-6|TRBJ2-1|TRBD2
TGTGCCAGCAGTCCACTAGCGGGATACTACAATGAGCAGTTCTTC
CASSPLAGYYNEQFF
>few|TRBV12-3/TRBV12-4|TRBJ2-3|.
TGTGCCAGCAGCATCGCCCGGGGTAGCACAGATACGCAGTATTTT
CASSIARGSTDTQYF
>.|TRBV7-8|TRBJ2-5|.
TGTGCCAGCAGCCCCACTGGTCGGCGAGAGACCCAGTACTTC
CASSPTGRRETQYF
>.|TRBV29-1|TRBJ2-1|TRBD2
TGCAGCGGCGGCCGGGAGCGGGACTGGGATGAGCAGTTCTTC
CSGGRERDWDEQFF
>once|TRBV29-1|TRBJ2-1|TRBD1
TGCAGCGTAACAGGGGTGGATTCGATCGGAACGACCCAGTTCTTC
CSVTGVDSIGTTQFF
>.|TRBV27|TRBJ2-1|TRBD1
TGTGCCAGCAGTGTCACTCCGGGACAGGGAATTAATGAGCAGTTCTTC
CASSVTPGQGINEQFF
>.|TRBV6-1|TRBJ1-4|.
TGTGCCAGCAGTGAAGTTGCAACTAATGAAAAACTGTTTTTT
CASSEVATNEKLFF
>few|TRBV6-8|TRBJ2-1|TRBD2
TGTGCCAGCCACACGAGGACTAGCGGGAGCTCCTACAATGAGCAGTTCTTC
CASHTRTSGSSYNEQFF
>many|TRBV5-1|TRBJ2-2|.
TGCGCCAGCAGCTTGGCATCGGTGAACACCGGGGAGCTGTTTTTT
CASSLASVNTGELFF
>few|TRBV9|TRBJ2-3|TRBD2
TGTGCCAGCAGCGTAGATGGTCTAGCGGGAGTGAAACGCACAGATACGCAGTATTTT
CASSVDGLAGVKRTDTQYF
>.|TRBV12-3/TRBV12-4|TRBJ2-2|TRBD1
TGTGCCAGCAGGGGGACAGGGCGGAACACCGGGGAGCTGTTTTTT
CASRGTGRNTGELFF
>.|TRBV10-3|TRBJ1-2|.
TGTGCCATCTCCACCCTCGAAACAGGGACGGATGGCTACACCTTC
CAISTLETGTDGYTF
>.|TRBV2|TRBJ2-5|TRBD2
TGTGCCAGCAGTGAAGGGTTGGGACTAGCGGGAGGGAAGACCCAGTACTTC
CASSEGLGLAGGKTQYF
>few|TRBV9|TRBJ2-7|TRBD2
TGTGCCAGCAGCGCCGACTTAGGGGAGGGCTCCTACGAGCAGTACTTC
CASSADLGEGSYEQYF
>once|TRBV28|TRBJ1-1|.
TGTGCCAACATCACAACAGGTCCGGGGAAGGCTTTCTTT
CANITTGPGKAFF
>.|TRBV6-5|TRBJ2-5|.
TGTGCCAGCAGAGACGCAGGGGAGCAGTACTTC
CASRDAGEQYF
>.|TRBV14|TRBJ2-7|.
TGTGCCAGCAGCCACTCCAGGGGCGGAGAGCAGTACTTC
CASSHSRGGEQYF
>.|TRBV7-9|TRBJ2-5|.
TGTGCCAGCAGTATGGCCGGCGGAGCCGGGGAGACCCAGTACTTC
CASSMAGGAGETQYF